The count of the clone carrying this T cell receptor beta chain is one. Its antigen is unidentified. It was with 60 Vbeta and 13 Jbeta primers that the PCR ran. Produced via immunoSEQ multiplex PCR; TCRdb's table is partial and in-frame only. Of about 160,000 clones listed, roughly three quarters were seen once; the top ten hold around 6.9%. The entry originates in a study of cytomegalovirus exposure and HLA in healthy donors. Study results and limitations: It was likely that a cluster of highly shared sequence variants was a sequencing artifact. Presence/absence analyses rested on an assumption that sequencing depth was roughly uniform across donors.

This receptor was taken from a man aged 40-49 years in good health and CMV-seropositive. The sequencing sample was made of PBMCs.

The chain's CDR3 is CASSLSSLETQYF. CDR3 DNA: TGTGCCAGCAGCCTTAGCAGTCTTGAGACCCAGTACTTC. V usage is TRBV7-6 and J usage is TRBJ2-5, with unresolved D. Germline V gene lookup returns CDR1 SGHVS and CDR2 FNYEAQ. V was clipped by 5 bases and J by 5 bases, with 12 bases between them. This CDR3 is built from 13 residues.